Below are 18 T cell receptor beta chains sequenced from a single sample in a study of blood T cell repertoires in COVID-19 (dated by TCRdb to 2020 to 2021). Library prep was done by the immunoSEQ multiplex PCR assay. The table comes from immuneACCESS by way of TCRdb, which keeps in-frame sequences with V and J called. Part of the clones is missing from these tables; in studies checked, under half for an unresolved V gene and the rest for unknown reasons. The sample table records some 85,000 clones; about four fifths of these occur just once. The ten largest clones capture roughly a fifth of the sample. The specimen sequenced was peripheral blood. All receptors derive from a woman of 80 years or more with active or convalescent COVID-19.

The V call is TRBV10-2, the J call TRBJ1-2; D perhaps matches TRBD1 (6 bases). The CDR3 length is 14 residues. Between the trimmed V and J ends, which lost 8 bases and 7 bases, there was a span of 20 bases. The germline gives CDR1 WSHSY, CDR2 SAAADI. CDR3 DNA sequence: TGCGCCAGCTCACCAACGGGGGGGCCGAGTGGCTACACCTTC. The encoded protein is CASSPTGGPSGYTF.

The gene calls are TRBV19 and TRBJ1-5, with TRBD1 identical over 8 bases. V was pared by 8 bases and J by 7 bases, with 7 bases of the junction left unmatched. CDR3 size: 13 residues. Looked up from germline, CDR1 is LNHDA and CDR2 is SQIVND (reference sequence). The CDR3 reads CASRQGKDQPQHF. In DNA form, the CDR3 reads TGTGCCAGTCGACAGGGGAAAGACCAGCCCCAGCATTTT.

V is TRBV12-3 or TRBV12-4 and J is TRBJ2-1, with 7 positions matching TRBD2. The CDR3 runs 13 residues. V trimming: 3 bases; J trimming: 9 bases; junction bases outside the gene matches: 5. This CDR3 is CASSFGGVGEQFF. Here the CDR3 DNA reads TGTGCCAGCAGTTTTGGGGGGGTTGGTGAGCAGTTCTTC.

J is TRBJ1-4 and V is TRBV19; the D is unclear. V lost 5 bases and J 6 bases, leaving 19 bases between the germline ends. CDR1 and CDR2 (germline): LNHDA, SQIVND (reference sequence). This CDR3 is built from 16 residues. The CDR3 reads CASSFRLEGVDEKLFF. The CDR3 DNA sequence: TGTGCCAGTAGTTTCCGCTTAGAGGGAGTCGATGAAAAACTGTTTTTT.

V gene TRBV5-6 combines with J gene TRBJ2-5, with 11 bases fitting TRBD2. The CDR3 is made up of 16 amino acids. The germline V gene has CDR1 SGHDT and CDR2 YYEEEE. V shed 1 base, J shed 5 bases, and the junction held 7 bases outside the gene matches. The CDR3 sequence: CASSLSSGGARETQYF. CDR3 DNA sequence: TGTGCCAGCAGCTTGAGTAGCGGGGGGGCGAGGGAGACCCAGTACTTC.

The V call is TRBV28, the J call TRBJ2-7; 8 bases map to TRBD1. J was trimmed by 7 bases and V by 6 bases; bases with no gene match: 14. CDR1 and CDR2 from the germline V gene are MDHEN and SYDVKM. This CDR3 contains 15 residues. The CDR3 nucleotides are TGTGCCAGCAGCGCTTGGAGGACAGGGAGGTGGGAGCAGTACTTC. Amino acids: CASSAWRTGRWEQYF.

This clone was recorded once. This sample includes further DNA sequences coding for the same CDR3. CDR3 bases: TGCGCCAGCAGTTTATCTGGGGCCAACGTCCTGACTTTC. This codes for CASSLSGANVLTF. The V call is TRBV5-1, the J call TRBJ2-6; D gene ambiguous. Trimming took 5 bases from V and 1 from J, leaving 4 bases between them. Germline CDR1 reads SGHRS; CDR2 reads YFSETQ. This CDR3 is 13 amino acids long. Filled out from reference TRBV5-1 and TRBJ2-6, the complete variable domain reads KAGVTQTPRYLIKTRGQQVTLSCSPISGHRSVSWYQQTPGQGLQFLFEYFSETQRNKGNFPGRFSGRQFSNSRSEMNVSTLELGDSALYLCASSLSGANVLTFGAGSRLTVL.

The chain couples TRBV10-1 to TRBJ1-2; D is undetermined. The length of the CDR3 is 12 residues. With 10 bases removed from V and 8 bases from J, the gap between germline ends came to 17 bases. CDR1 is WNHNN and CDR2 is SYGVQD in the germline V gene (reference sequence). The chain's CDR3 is CANQHPGSGYTF. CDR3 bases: TGCGCCAACCAACATCCGGGGAGCGGCTACACCTTC.

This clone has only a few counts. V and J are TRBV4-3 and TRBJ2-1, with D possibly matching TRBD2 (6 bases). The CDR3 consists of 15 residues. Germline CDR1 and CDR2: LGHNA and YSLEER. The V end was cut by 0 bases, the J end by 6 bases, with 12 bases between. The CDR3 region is CASSQDSGSGNEQFF. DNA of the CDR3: TGCGCCAGCAGCCAAGATTCCGGTAGCGGCAATGAGCAGTTCTTC.

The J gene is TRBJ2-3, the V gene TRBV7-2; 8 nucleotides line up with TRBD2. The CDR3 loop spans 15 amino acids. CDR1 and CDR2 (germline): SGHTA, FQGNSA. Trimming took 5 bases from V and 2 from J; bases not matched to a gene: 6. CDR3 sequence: CASSPIAGNTDTQYF. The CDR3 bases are TGTGCCAGCAGCCCCATAGCGGGAAACACAGATACGCAGTATTTT.

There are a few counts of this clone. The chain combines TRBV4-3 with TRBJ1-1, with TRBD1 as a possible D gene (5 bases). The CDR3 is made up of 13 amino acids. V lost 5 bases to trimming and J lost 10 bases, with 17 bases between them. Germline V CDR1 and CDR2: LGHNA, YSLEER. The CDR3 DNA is TGCGCCAGCAGCTTCGACGGAGGGGCAGCAGCTTTCTTT. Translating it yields CASSFDGGAAAFF.

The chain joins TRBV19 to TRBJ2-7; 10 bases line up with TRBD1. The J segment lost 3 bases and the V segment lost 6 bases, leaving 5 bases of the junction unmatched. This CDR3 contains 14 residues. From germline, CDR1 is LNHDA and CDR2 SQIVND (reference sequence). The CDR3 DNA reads TGTGCCAGTAGGCCCGGGACAGGGGACTACGAGCAGTACTTC. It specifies CASRPGTGDYEQYF.

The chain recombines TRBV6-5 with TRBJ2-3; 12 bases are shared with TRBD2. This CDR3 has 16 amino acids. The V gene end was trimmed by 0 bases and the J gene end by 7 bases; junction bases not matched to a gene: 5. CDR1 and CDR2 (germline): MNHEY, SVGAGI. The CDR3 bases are TGTGCCAGCAGTTACTCTGCTAGCGGGGGGGAGTATACGCAGTATTTT. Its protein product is CASSYSASGGEYTQYF.

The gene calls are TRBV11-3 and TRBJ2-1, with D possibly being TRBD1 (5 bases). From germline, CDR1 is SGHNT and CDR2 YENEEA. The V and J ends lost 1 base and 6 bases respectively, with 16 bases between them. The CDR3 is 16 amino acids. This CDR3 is CASSLGAGWGFNEQFF. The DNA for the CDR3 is TGTGCCAGCAGCTTAGGGGCCGGGTGGGGCTTCAATGAGCAGTTCTTC.

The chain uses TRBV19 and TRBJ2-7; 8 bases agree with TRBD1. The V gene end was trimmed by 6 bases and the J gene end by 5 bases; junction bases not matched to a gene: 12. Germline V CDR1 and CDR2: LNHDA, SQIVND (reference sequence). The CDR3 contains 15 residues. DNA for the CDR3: TGTGCCAGTAGGCCTCCGGGACAGGATTCGAACGAGCAGTACTTC. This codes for CASRPPGQDSNEQYF.

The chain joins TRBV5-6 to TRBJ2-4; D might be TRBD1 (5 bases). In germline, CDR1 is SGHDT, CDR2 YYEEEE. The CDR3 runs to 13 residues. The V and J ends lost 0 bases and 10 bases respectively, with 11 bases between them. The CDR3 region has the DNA TGTGCCAGCAGCTTGGTATCAGGGTTTATTCAGTACTTC. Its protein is CASSLVSGFIQYF.

The CDR3 protein is CASSPGGGGREAFF. The CDR3 bases are TGTGCCAGCAGCCCCGGCGGGGGAGGGAGAGAAGCTTTCTTT. The J gene is TRBJ1-1, the V gene TRBV7-2, with a tentative D call TRBD1 (5 bases). This CDR3 region has 14 residues. Germline CDR1 SGHTA, CDR2 FQGNSA. V was clipped by 5 bases and J by 8 bases, with 18 bases between them.

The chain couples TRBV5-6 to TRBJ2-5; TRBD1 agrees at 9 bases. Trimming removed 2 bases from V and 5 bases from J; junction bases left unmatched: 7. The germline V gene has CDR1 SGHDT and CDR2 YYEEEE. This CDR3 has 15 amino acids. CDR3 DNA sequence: TGTGCCAGCAGCTTCACAGGGGGCTTAGGGGAGACCCAGTACTTC. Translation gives CASSFTGGLGETQYF.